A selection of T cell receptor beta chains follows, all from one sample in a study of shared clonotypes between healthy human individuals. Assay used: immunoSEQ multiplex PCR; TCRdb lists only in-frame clones, some missing. The profile shows some 2.4 million clones, roughly 93% of them singletons. Sample: naive CD4+ T cells from PBMCs. Every receptor here comes from a man aged 18 to 29 in good health. Some clones in this sample may be carry-over from other donors' samples. The CDR3 runs from the conserved cysteine through the conserved F or W. Each record gives: V gene, clone size, D gene, J gene, CDR3 protein, CDR3 DNA. A D gene is named only where the DNA matches it firmly. Size is omitted from some rows. Given values are once, few, many or a class for expanded clones.

TRBV2	-	-	TRBJ1-1	CASRIETVNTEAFF	TGTGCCAGCCGGATCGAGACAGTGAACACTGAAGCTTTCTTT
TRBV6-1	-	-	TRBJ1-4	CASSEVWPGFGKLFF	TGTGCCAGCAGTGAGGTTTGGCCAGGTTTTGGCAAACTGTTTTTT
TRBV11-3	-	TRBD2	TRBJ2-2	CASSPGLAGTGELFF	TGTGCCAGCAGCCCGGGACTAGCGGGGACCGGGGAGCTGTTTTTT
TRBV4-2	-	TRBD2	TRBJ2-3	CASSRASGGDSTDTQYF	TGTGCCAGCAGCCGGGCTAGCGGGGGGGATAGCACAGATACGCAGTATTTT
TRBV28	-	-	TRBJ2-5	CASSRSPKETQYF	TGTGCCAGCAGCCGCTCCCCGAAAGAGACCCAGTACTTC
TRBV27	-	-	TRBJ1-4	CASSLSGGTNEKLFF	TGTGCCAGCAGTTTATCTGGGGGTACTAATGAAAAACTGTTTTTT
TRBV28	-	-	TRBJ2-1	CASRPDSPNEQFF	TGTGCCAGCAGGCCAGATTCCCCCAATGAGCAGTTCTTC
TRBV9	-	-	TRBJ2-3	CASSRTLSAGIQTPSTDTQYF	TGTGCCAGCAGCAGAACTCTATCGGCCGGGATTCAGACCCCTAGCACAGATACGCAGTATTTT
TRBV7-2	-	TRBD2	TRBJ2-1	CASSSRDRGSPSYNEQFF	TGTGCCAGCAGCTCAAGGGACCGCGGGAGCCCGTCCTACAATGAGCAGTTCTTC
TRBV27	few	-	TRBJ1-5	CASSRQPVGEGNQPQHF	TGTGCCAGCAGTCGCCAACCGGTCGGGGAAGGCAATCAGCCCCAGCATTTT
TRBV5-1	-	TRBD2	TRBJ2-2	CASSLGSGTNTGELFF	TGCGCCAGCAGCTTGGGTAGCGGGACTAACACCGGGGAGCTGTTTTTT
TRBV2	-	TRBD1	TRBJ2-6	CANRATGDSGANVLTF	TGTGCCAACCGTGCAACAGGGGACTCTGGGGCCAACGTCCTGACTTTC
TRBV10-3	-	-	TRBJ2-7	CAAYQQGSEQYF	TGTGCCGCGTACCAACAGGGAAGCGAGCAGTACTTC
TRBV10-3	-	TRBD2	TRBJ2-4	CAISEWPTSGNAKNIQYF	TGTGCCATCAGTGAATGGCCAACTAGCGGGAACGCCAAAAACATTCAGTACTTC
TRBV19	-	-	TRBJ1-1	CASSIVLRAGANTEAFF	TGTGCCAGTAGTATAGTTCTCCGGGCGGGGGCGAACACTGAAGCTTTCTTT
TRBV29-1	-	TRBD1	TRBJ2-3	CSVRGQVLDTQYF	TGCAGCGTTCGGGGACAGGTGCTAGATACGCAGTATTTT
TRBV9	-	-	TRBJ2-5	CASGAGSPGQETQYF	TGTGCCAGCGGCGCAGGGTCCCCTGGTCAAGAGACCCAGTACTTC
TRBV5-1	-	TRBD2	TRBJ2-5	CASSLGPRVGLAGRETQYF	TGCGCCAGCAGCTTGGGTCCGCGGGTGGGACTAGCGGGACGAGAGACCCAGTACTTC
TRBV19	-	TRBD1	TRBJ2-1	CASSIDLPDRVGNNEQFF	TGTGCCAGTAGTATAGATCTCCCCGACAGGGTGGGGAACAATGAGCAGTTCTTC
TRBV19	few	-	TRBJ1-5	CASSEIHQPQHF	TGTGCCAGTAGTGAAATCCATCAGCCCCAGCATTTT
TRBV14	-	TRBD1	TRBJ1-3	CASSQVTGGGNTIYF	TGTGCCAGCAGCCAAGTGACAGGGGGCGGAAACACCATATATTTT
TRBV7-2	-	-	TRBJ2-7	CASSLGPPGLRYEQYF	TGTGCCAGCAGCTTGGGACCCCCGGGACTCCGTTACGAGCAGTACTTC
TRBV28	-	-	TRBJ1-2	CATSGTYGYTF	TGTGCCACCAGCGGGACCTATGGCTACACCTTC
TRBV30	-	TRBD2	TRBJ2-3	CAGQLAGENGDTQYF	TGTGCCGGTCAACTAGCGGGAGAAAATGGAGATACGCAGTATTTT
TRBV6-1	-	TRBD2	TRBJ2-7	CATRPAAGGSYEQYF	TGTGCCACCCGACCGGCGGCGGGAGGATCCTACGAGCAGTACTTC
TRBV28	-	TRBD2	TRBJ2-3	CASIQLAGADTQYF	TGTGCCAGCATTCAACTAGCGGGAGCAGATACGCAGTATTTT
TRBV4-3	once	-	TRBJ2-2	CASSPRLVRLNTGELFF	TGCGCCAGCAGTCCAAGATTGGTAAGACTGAACACCGGGGAGCTGTTTTTT
TRBV27	-	-	TRBJ2-3	CASTPTHGRTQYF	TGTGCCAGCACCCCAACGCACGGACGCACGCAGTATTTT
TRBV9	-	-	TRBJ2-3	CASSVRPVGPDTQYF	TGTGCCAGCAGCGTTCGACCGGTTGGCCCAGATACGCAGTATTTT
TRBV4-3	-	TRBD1	TRBJ1-2	CASSQIPSDRGEDGYTF	TGCGCCAGCAGCCAGATCCCTTCTGACAGGGGGGAGGATGGCTACACCTTC
TRBV5-5	-	-	TRBJ1-4	CASSEGHKAVSTNEKLFF	TGTGCCAGCAGCGAGGGACACAAAGCAGTCTCAACTAATGAAAAACTGTTTTTT
TRBV4-1	-	TRBD2	TRBJ2-1	CASSQLKGLAGGSGNEQFF	TGCGCCAGCAGCCAATTAAAGGGACTAGCGGGAGGGTCGGGGAATGAGCAGTTCTTC
TRBV5-1	few	-	TRBJ1-1	CASSLPGATEAFF	TGCGCCAGCAGCTTGCCCGGGGCCACTGAAGCTTTCTTT
TRBV27	-	-	TRBJ1-1	CASSGLTRAITNTEAFF	TGTGCCAGCAGTGGCCTGACCCGGGCAATAACGAACACTGAAGCTTTCTTT
TRBV5-1	-	-	TRBJ2-3	CASSPWRSTDTQYF	TGCGCCAGCAGCCCCTGGAGGAGCACAGATACGCAGTATTTT
TRBV7-3	-	-	TRBJ1-5	CASSLEGGNQPQHF	TGTGCCAGCAGCTTAGAAGGGGGCAATCAGCCCCAGCATTTT
TRBV6-1	-	TRBD1	TRBJ2-7	CASRDRGHYEQYF	TGTGCCAGCCGGGACAGGGGACACTACGAGCAGTACTTC
TRBV9	-	-	TRBJ2-1	CASSVGIEEQFF	TGTGCCAGCAGCGTAGGGATAGAGGAGCAGTTCTTC
TRBV5-8	-	-	TRBJ2-7	CASSQSGTVAYEQYF	TGTGCCAGCAGCCAGTCCGGGACCGTAGCCTACGAGCAGTACTTC
TRBV30	-	-	TRBJ1-5	CAWSPQNNQPQHF	TGTGCCTGGAGTCCCCAGAATAATCAGCCCCAGCATTTT
TRBV25-1	-	TRBD1	TRBJ1-4	CASSDLKTGMEKLFF	TGTGCCAGCAGTGATCTTAAGACAGGGATGGAAAAACTGTTTTTT
TRBV11-2	-	-	TRBJ1-1	CASSLQGAEAFF	TGTGCCAGCAGCTTACAAGGGGCTGAAGCTTTCTTT
TRBV28	-	TRBD2	TRBJ2-7	CASSLSGLAGASYEQYF	TGTGCCAGCAGTTTATCGGGGCTAGCGGGGGCCTCCTACGAGCAGTACTTC
TRBV6-6	-	TRBD2	TRBJ2-1	CASSYRTSGSGEQFF	TGTGCCAGCAGTTACCGGACTAGCGGGAGTGGAGAGCAGTTCTTC
TRBV7-2	-	-	TRBJ2-7	CASSLVERQSSYEQYF	TGTGCCAGCAGCTTAGTTGAGCGGCAGAGCTCCTACGAGCAGTACTTC
TRBV4-1	-	TRBD1	TRBJ1-5	CASSQEGTGHQPQHF	TGCGCCAGCAGCCAAGAAGGGACAGGCCATCAGCCCCAGCATTTT
TRBV18	-	-	TRBJ1-3	CASSPANSGNTIYF	TGTGCCAGCTCACCAGCCAACTCTGGAAACACCATATATTTT
TRBV28	-	TRBD1	TRBJ2-7	CASSFNGHRGFYEQYF	TGTGCCAGCAGTTTCAATGGACACAGGGGGTTCTACGAGCAGTACTTC
TRBV15	-	-	TRBJ1-1	CATSRGRDMNTEAFF	TGTGCCACCAGCAGAGGAAGGGACATGAACACTGAAGCTTTCTTT
TRBV5-4	-	-	TRBJ2-3	CASSLWGSTPDTQYF	TGTGCCAGCAGCTTGTGGGGATCCACCCCAGATACGCAGTATTTT
TRBV28	-	-	TRBJ1-5	CASSWGQTSNQPQHF	TGTGCCAGCAGTTGGGGGCAAACCAGCAATCAGCCCCAGCATTTT
TRBV30	-	-	TRBJ1-1	CAWSVRDNTEAFF	TGTGCCTGGAGTGTACGGGATAACACTGAAGCTTTCTTT
TRBV19	once	TRBD2	TRBJ2-2	CASSIGVISGSFRELFF	TGTGCCAGTAGTATCGGGGTTATTAGCGGGAGTTTTCGGGAGCTGTTTTTT
TRBV28	-	-	TRBJ2-1	CASSLGRASSYNEQFF	TGTGCCAGCAGTTTGGGACGGGCGAGCTCCTACAATGAGCAGTTCTTC
TRBV7-2	-	TRBD1	TRBJ2-7	CASSLTQGAYEQYF	TGTGCCAGCAGCTTAACGCAGGGGGCCTACGAGCAGTACTTC